The 32 T cell receptor beta chains presented below share a single source sample, sequenced in a study of control samples from healthy donors and cancer patients. Sequenced by immunoSEQ multiplex PCR; TCRdb stores in-frame clones only, minus some. The repertoire has 100,000 to 150,000 clones, roughly 90% of them found once; the top ten carry 6.5% to 9%. Sequencing was performed on blood. Source of these receptors: a woman aged 18-30 years in good health.

The chain carries TRBV6-2 or TRBV6-3 and TRBJ2-2; D is possibly TRBD1 (6 bases). The germline V gene has CDR1 MNHEY and CDR2 SVGEGT. V was pared by 5 bases and J by 2 bases, with 15 bases between. CDR3 length: 16 amino acids. The CDR3 DNA reads as TGTGCCAGCAGTCTGTCGTGGGGGCGAAACACCGGGGAGCTGTTTTTT. This sequence encodes CASSLSWGRNTGELFF.

The rearrangement links TRBV5-4 to TRBJ2-6, with D hard to call. Germline CDR1 SGHNT, CDR2 YYREEE (reference sequence). V lost 2 bases and J 0 bases, leaving 6 bases between the germline ends. The CDR3 is 15 amino acids. The CDR3 loop reads CASSLEASGANVLTF. The CDR3 coding sequence is TGTGCCAGCAGCTTAGAGGCCTCTGGGGCCAACGTCCTGACTTTC.

The CDR3 DNA reads TGTGCCAGCAGCTTATATACAGTTACAAGCTCCTACAATGAGCAGTTCTTC. It encodes CASSLYTVTSSYNEQFF. The chain carries TRBV7-3 and TRBJ2-1; D not certain. The ends were cut back, 2 bases at V and 0 bases at J, with 14 bases in the middle. This CDR3 region has 17 residues. Germline V CDR1 and CDR2: SGHTA, FQGTGA.

This chain links TRBV9 with TRBJ1-2, with D maybe TRBD1 (5 bases). Trimming took off 5 bases at V and 7 bases at J, with 9 bases between the two ends. The CDR3 contains 11 residues. Germline loops: CDR1 SGDLS, CDR2 YYNGEE. The CDR3 bases are TGTGCCAGCAGTCTGGGGGGTGGCTACACCTTC. Translation: CASSLGGGYTF. Supplemented by reference TRBV9 and TRBJ1-2, the full variable domain reads DSGVTQTPKHLITATGQRVTLRCSPRSGDLSVYWYQQSLDQGLQFLIQYYNGEERAKGNILERFSAQQFPDLHSELNLSSLELGDSALYFCASSLGGGYTFGSGTRLTVV.

The V call is TRBV28, the J call TRBJ1-1, with D maybe TRBD1 (5 bases). V lost 1 base and J 1 base, leaving 7 bases between the germline ends. Germline CDR1 and CDR2: MDHEN and SYDVKM. The CDR3 is 14 residues long. As DNA, the CDR3 is TGTGCCAGCAGTTTATCTGGACAGAACACTGAAGCTTTCTTT. This encodes CASSLSGQNTEAFF.

The J gene is TRBJ2-3, the V gene TRBV3-1 (or the pseudogene TRBV3-2); the D is unclear. The CDR3 is made up of 18 amino acids. With 0 bases removed from V and 1 base from J, the gap between germline ends came to 17 bases. The germline V gene encodes CDR1 LGHDT and CDR2 YNNKEL (reference sequence). The CDR3 nucleotides are TGTGCCAGCAGCCAAGATCCTGGGTGGTTAGCCGGCACAGATACGCAGTATTTT. It translates to CASSQDPGWLAGTDTQYF.

V gene TRBV15 combines with J gene TRBJ2-1, with no clear D. The CDR3 extends over 17 amino acids. Germline V gives CDR1 LNHNV, CDR2 YYDKDF (reference sequence). With 0 bases removed from V and 4 bases from J, the gap between germline ends came to 16 bases. CDR3 protein: CATSREQSPPPYNEQFF. The CDR3 DNA sequence: TGTGCCACCAGCAGAGAACAGTCCCCCCCTCCATACAATGAGCAGTTCTTC. The full variable domain, rest sourced from reference TRBV15 and TRBJ2-1, is DAMVIQNPRYQVTQFGKPVTLSCSQTLNHNVMYWYQQKSSQAPKLLFHYYDKDFNNEADTPDNFQSRRPNTSFCFLDIRSPGLGDTAMYLCATSREQSPPPYNEQFFGPGTRLTVL.

This chain links TRBV6-2 or TRBV6-3 with TRBJ2-3; TRBD2 might be the D (5 bases). Looked up from germline, CDR1 is MNHEY and CDR2 is SVGEGT. V was clipped by 0 bases and J by 2 bases, with 12 bases between them. The CDR3 totals 16 residues. The CDR3 reads CASSYSTGFLTDTQYF. The CDR3 DNA is TGTGCCAGCAGTTACTCGACGGGGTTTCTCACAGATACGCAGTATTTT.

The V gene is TRBV3-1 (or the pseudogene TRBV3-2), the J gene TRBJ1-1, with D hard to call. The CDR3 has 12 amino acids. CDR1 is LGHDT, CDR2 YNNKEL, per germline (reference sequence). V shed 4 bases and J shed 8 bases, with 11 bases lying between them. CDR3 sequence reads: CASSRGGVEAFF. In DNA form, the CDR3 reads TGTGCCAGCAGCCGGGGTGGGGTGGAAGCTTTCTTT.

The rearrangement links TRBV5-6 to TRBJ1-2; D is perhaps TRBD1 (5 bases). Looked up from germline, CDR1 is SGHDT and CDR2 is YYEEEE. Deletions cut 0 bases from V and 8 bases from J, with 5 bases between. CDR3 length: 11 amino acids. CDR3 residues: CASSLEGGYTF. CDR3 coding DNA: TGTGCCAGCAGCTTGGAGGGGGGCTACACCTTC.

The chain is built from TRBV5-4 and TRBJ2-1, with 10 bases matching TRBD2. The V and J ends lost 3 bases and 5 bases, in that order; junction bases with no gene match: 5. CDR3 length equals 15 residues. Germline lookup yields CDR1 SGHNT and CDR2 YYREEE (reference sequence). This chain's CDR3 is CASSWLAGANNEQFF. The CDR3 DNA reads TGTGCCAGCAGCTGGCTAGCGGGAGCCAACAATGAGCAGTTCTTC.

This clone was detected once. The rearrangement uses TRBV10-3 and TRBJ2-7; 8 nucleotides match TRBD1. Germline loops: CDR1 ENHRY, CDR2 SYGVKD. This CDR3 has 18 residues. With V trimmed by 2 bases and J by 1 base, 13 bases remained unmatched. The CDR3 region has the DNA TGTGCCATCAGTGAGAGCGTGGCGTGGACAGGGAAATCCTACGAGCAGTACTTC. Encoded protein: CAISESVAWTGKSYEQYF.

The chain uses TRBV6-2 or TRBV6-3 and TRBJ1-5; 9 nucleotides align to TRBD1. The CDR3 runs to 15 residues. The trim removed 4 bases at V and 5 bases at J, leaving 6 bases unmatched. The germline V gene encodes CDR1 MNHEY and CDR2 SVGEGT. The DNA of the CDR3 is TGTGCCAGCAGTTTACCTGGACAGGGGTATCAGCCCCAGCATTTT. Its translation: CASSLPGQGYQPQHF.

The CDR3: CASRHRDGYGYTF. The CDR3, as DNA: TGTGCCAGCAGGCACAGGGATGGTTATGGCTACACCTTC. J is TRBJ1-2 and V is TRBV2; D possibly corresponds to TRBD1 (6 bases). The CDR3 has 13 residues. V lost 6 bases to trimming and J lost 5 bases, with 13 bases between them. CDR1 is SNHLY and CDR2 is FYNNEI in the germline V gene.

The rearrangement links TRBV5-4 to TRBJ1-2, with 10 bases fitting TRBD1. The germline CDR1 and CDR2 sequences are SGHNT and YYREEE (reference sequence). The V segment lost 6 bases and the J segment 7 bases; nucleotides outside the gene matches: 12. The CDR3 is 15 residues long. CDR3 nucleotide sequence: TGTGCCAGCACCGAAGGGAGACAGGGGGCTGGTGGCTACACCTTC. This codes for CASTEGRQGAGGYTF.

This clone appeared once. The genes are TRBV30 and TRBJ1-1; 8 positions agree with TRBD1. J was trimmed by 3 bases and V by 7 bases; bases with no gene match: 7. The length of the CDR3 is 13 residues. Germline V lookup: CDR1 GTSNPN, CDR2 SVGIG (reference sequence). The CDR3 bases are TGTGCCTCCGGACAGGGAGGGTACACTGAAGCTTTCTTT. This gives the protein CASGQGGYTEAFF.

In its sample, this clone was seen once. This rearrangement joins TRBV27 to TRBJ2-6; D not resolved. CDR1 and CDR2 from the germline V gene are MNHEY and SMNVEV (reference sequence). V was clipped by 5 bases and J by 1 base, with 6 bases between them. The CDR3 extends over 14 amino acids. CDR3 residues: CASSQESGANVLTF. CDR3 DNA: TGTGCCAGCAGTCAGGAGTCTGGGGCCAACGTCCTGACTTTC.

The V and J genes are TRBV3-1 (or the pseudogene TRBV3-2) and TRBJ2-1, with D tentatively TRBD2 (6 bases). CDR3 size: 14 residues. V was trimmed by 1 base and J by 7 bases, leaving 11 bases between them. Germline values: CDR1 LGHDT, CDR2 YNNKEL (reference sequence). The CDR3 coding sequence is TGTGCCAGCAGCCAAGGACTAGTGTTAAATGAGCAGTTCTTC. As protein: CASSQGLVLNEQFF.

This chain links TRBV2 with TRBJ1-1; unclear D gene. The CDR3 has 14 amino acids. Germline V lookup: CDR1 SNHLY, CDR2 FYNNEI. Trimming cost V 3 bases and J 0 bases, with 8 bases left between them. CDR3 in DNA: TGTGCCAGCAGTGAGGGGTGGCTGAACACTGAAGCTTTCTTT. It is translated as CASSEGWLNTEAFF.

The chain uses TRBV6-1 and TRBJ2-7, with D possibly TRBD1 on 5 matching bases. Deletions cut 2 bases from V and 2 bases from J, with 13 bases between. The germline V gene encodes CDR1 MNHNS and CDR2 SASEGT. The CDR3 length is 15 residues. The DNA of the CDR3 is TGTGCCAGCAGTGAATCGGAGACAGCCACCTACGAGCAGTACTTC. Its protein product is CASSESETATYEQYF.

This chain links TRBV29-1 with TRBJ1-4; unclear D gene. With 7 bases removed from V and 5 bases from J, the gap between germline ends came to 20 bases. Germline lookup yields CDR1 SQVTM and CDR2 ANQGSEA. The CDR3 totals 15 residues. CDR3 coding DNA: TGCAGCGCTAAACAAACCACCGCCCCAAATGAAAAACTGTTTTTT. Encoded protein: CSAKQTTAPNEKLFF.

This clone was detected once. The chain employs TRBV30 and TRBJ2-1; D remains unclear. Germline V gene data show CDR1 as GTSNPN and CDR2 as SVGIG (reference sequence). This CDR3 contains 13 residues. The V gene lost 0 bases and the J gene lost 9 bases, with 12 bases spanning the gap. CDR3 in amino acids: CAWSVKTVSEQFF. CDR3 nucleotide sequence: TGTGCCTGGAGTGTCAAAACGGTCTCTGAGCAGTTCTTC.

V and J are TRBV9 and TRBJ2-3; D is possibly TRBD2 (5 bases). Per germline, CDR1 SGDLS and CDR2 YYNGEE. CDR3 size: 16 residues. Trimming cost V 3 bases and J 2 bases, with 16 bases left between them. The CDR3 is CASSAHLGGSTDTQYF. CDR3 nucleotides: TGTGCCAGCAGCGCCCACCTCGGCGGGTCCACAGATACGCAGTATTTT. The full variable domain, rest sourced from reference TRBV9 and TRBJ2-3, is DSGVTQTPKHLITATGQRVTLRCSPRSGDLSVYWYQQSLDQGLQFLIQYYNGEERAKGNILERFSAQQFPDLHSELNLSSLELGDSALYFCASSAHLGGSTDTQYFGPGTRLTVL.

This sequence joins TRBV7-6 and TRBJ1-4; D call uncertain. Germline assignment: CDR1 SGHVS and CDR2 FNYEAQ. Trimming left V 5 bases short and J 1 base short, with 14 bases between. This CDR3 spans 16 amino acids. The CDR3 region has the DNA TGTGCCAGCAGCCCCTTCCCGTGGGGAACTAATGAAAAACTGTTTTTT. Residues: CASSPFPWGTNEKLFF.

The chain employs TRBV27 and TRBJ1-5; possibly TRBD1 for D (5 bases). The V end lost 4 bases, the J end lost 7 bases, and 14 bases lay between the germline ends. The CDR3 contains 14 residues. CDR1 MNHEY and CDR2 SMNVEV come from the germline V gene (reference sequence). The CDR3 bases are TGTGCCAGCAGTTCTCATATTACAGGCCAGCCCCAGCATTTT. This codes for CASSSHITGQPQHF.

The chain has TRBV19 and TRBJ1-4, with no clear D. The germline gives CDR1 LNHDA, CDR2 SQIVND (reference sequence). Trimming stripped 5 bases from V and 3 bases from J, with 10 bases between. The CDR3 contains 14 residues. The CDR3 DNA follows: TGTGCCAGTAGTTCGCCGGGAGCTAATGAAAAACTGTTTTTT. It specifies CASSSPGANEKLFF.

The gene calls are TRBV5-4 and TRBJ2-1; 8 nucleotides match TRBD1. The CDR3 has 13 residues. Germline CDR1 is SGHNT and CDR2 is YYREEE (reference sequence). The junction had 0 bases not matched to a gene; V was cut back by 0 bases and J by 7 bases. CDR3 DNA sequence: TGTGCCAGCAGCTTGGGACAGGGGAATGAGCAGTTCTTC. The encoded protein is CASSLGQGNEQFF.

The gene calls are TRBV28 and TRBJ1-4; D unclear. The germline CDR1 and CDR2 sequences are MDHEN and SYDVKM. The CDR3 length is 14 residues. Trimming took off 7 bases at V and 2 bases at J, with 11 bases between the two ends. CDR3 region: CASNLLGTNEKLFF. As DNA, the CDR3 is TGTGCCAGCAACCTGTTGGGCACTAATGAAAAACTGTTTTTT. Variable domain in full (rest from reference TRBV28 and TRBJ1-4): DVKVTQSSRYLVKRTGEKVFLECVQDMDHENMFWYRQDPGLGLRLIYFSYDVKMKEKGDIPEGYSVSREKKERFSLILESASTNQTSMYLCASNLLGTNEKLFFGSGTQLSVL.

CDR3 DNA: TGTGCCAGCAGTGAAGGTGGCACCCTCTTGGGTCCCGGGGAGCTGTTTTTT. It encodes CASSEGGTLLGPGELFF. This rearrangement joins TRBV25-1 to TRBJ2-2, with D unresolved. Germline V gene lookup returns CDR1 MGHDK and CDR2 SYGVNS. Between the trimmed V and J ends, which lost 2 bases and 6 bases, there was a span of 19 bases. The length of the CDR3 is 17 residues.

The V and J genes are TRBV6-5 and TRBJ2-2, with D perhaps TRBD2 (6 bases). With 4 bases removed from V and 3 bases from J, the gap between germline ends came to 15 bases. CDR1 is MNHEY, CDR2 SVGAGI, per germline. There are 16 residues in the CDR3. This CDR3 is CASSSSNWGDTGELFF. CDR3 nucleotides: TGTGCCAGCAGTTCGAGCAATTGGGGGGACACCGGGGAGCTGTTTTTT.

This sequence joins TRBV24-1 and TRBJ1-2; D not certain. The CDR3 totals 12 residues. Trimming took off 6 bases at V and 3 bases at J, with 7 bases between the two ends. From germline, CDR1 is KGHDR and CDR2 SFDVKD. Here the CDR3 reads CATSQTDYGYTF. The CDR3 DNA follows: TGTGCCACCAGTCAGACTGACTATGGCTACACCTTC.

This clone appeared a single time. V is TRBV4-1 and J is TRBJ2-1, with D possibly being TRBD2 (6 bases). This CDR3 comprises 17 residues. Trimming left V 0 bases short and J 2 bases short, with 14 bases between. Per the germline V gene, CDR1 is MGHRA and CDR2 is YSYEKL. The CDR3 is CASSQDKAGRTYNEQFF. The CDR3, as DNA: TGCGCCAGCAGCCAAGATAAGGCGGGACGTACCTACAATGAGCAGTTCTTC.